The entry below describes one TCR beta chain. This clonotype was observed at least ten times. The antigen it binds to is not known. Base qualities are not at hand, and no much larger clone is one base apart. V sheds 5 bases and J sheds 9 bases, leaving 22 bases between their ends. Measured from the cysteine to the phenylalanine, the CDR3 is 15 residues long. Only the CDR3 DNA stays, 45 bases, in frame from base 1. As encoded in the germline V gene, CDR1 is MDHEN while CDR2 is SYDVKM. These data originate in a study of read filtering for tumor transcriptome and immune sequencing (dated by TCRdb to the early 2020s). Notes on the research overall: The cohort consisted of roughly 18 male and some 13 female patients, with a mean age of about 70 years and an age range of roughly 45 to 90. By revised international staging, fewer than ten patients were R-ISS I, around 15 were R-ISS II and about 7 were R-ISS III. After DNase treatment, whole-transcriptome libraries were prepared using the TruSeq RNA Access Library Prep Kit. TCR-region mapped reads per sample ranged from about 3.5 to 11 million with IR-seq versus only roughly 85 to 1273 with RNA-seq. Using the same bone marrow samples, the study compared TCR repertoires obtained by targeted immune repertoire sequencing with those obtained by bulk whole-transcriptome sequencing. One of the main goals was to work out a read-filtering strategy for immune repertoire data, in particular whether clonotypes backed by only a single read should be removed.

TCR libraries were constructed from about 400 ng RNA using the Immunoverse kit, and molecular barcoded adaptors covering alpha/delta and beta/gamma chains were employed. TCR library preparation used the same RNA that was used for transcriptome sequencing. Sequencing of TCR libraries was carried out on an Illumina HiSeq 4000 with 2 x 150 cycles. As for the authors' bioinformatics: TCR reads were aligned to human V, D, J and C references and assembled into CDR3 clonotypes with MiXCR, including quality filtering and error correction. Clonotype counts and gene usage diversity were analyzed with the tcR package in R. Raw mapping reads were checked after the RNA-seq reads had been mapped by STAR aligner version 2.5.3a onto the human GRCh37 genome. To test how sequencing depth affected the clonotypes detected, IR-seq fastq files were randomly downsampled with Seqtk 1.3. TCRdb passed the public sequencing reads through fastp at Q25 and MiXCR, retaining productive beta sequences. When rows share a CDR3 protein, they turn into one entry using the most common DNA and genes. The V and J calls shown here were made by TCRdb, not taken from the authors' results. In all, the sample holds around 50,000 distinct CDR3 sequences, and roughly an eighth of those were seen once. Of the sample, 16% falls within the top ten clones.

Bone marrow was sampled from every patient at the time of active disease. Isolation of bone marrow mononuclear cells was performed by Ficoll-Hypaque density gradient centrifugation. CD138-negative cells were obtained by negative selection after labeling with CD138 magnetic microbeads on a MACS separator, removing myeloma plasma cells. Flow cytometry on an Attune NxT with CD138 antibodies was used to check the purity of the isolated cells. Total RNA was extracted using TRIzol reagent and was quantified on a NanoDrop spectrophotometer. Paired RNA-seq and IR-seq were performed on the CD138-negative bone marrow sample of each patient. Here is what the overall study found, with its caveats: Removing single-read clonotypes increased the correlation between IR-seq and RNA-seq shared clonotype proportions. The sorted CD138-negative fraction was composed of a mixed bone marrow immune population rather than of purified T cells. Compared with RNA-seq, IR-seq captured clonotypes at much higher depth and more reliably, and a smaller IR-seq throughput was enough to identify most shared clonotypes. Single-read clonotypes made up about four fifths of clonotypes but about 3.5% of total reads in IR-seq, and 70% to 75% of clonotypes and roughly 45% of reads in RNA-seq.

Sequences were obtained from a population of CD138-negative cells sorted from bone marrow. This specimen's cell subset or site label, per the study, means: bone marrow mononuclear cells depleted of CD138+ plasma/myeloma cells by negative magnetic selection. The rearranged chain carries TRBV28 and TRBJ1-1; 5 matching bases give a weak D call of TRBD1. The clonotype originates from a donor aged 40 or older with multiple myeloma. CDR3 region: CASSPPGGLSEKAFF. The DNA sequence reads TGTGCCAGCAGTCCGCCGGGGGGACTCTCTGAGAAAGCTTTCTTT.